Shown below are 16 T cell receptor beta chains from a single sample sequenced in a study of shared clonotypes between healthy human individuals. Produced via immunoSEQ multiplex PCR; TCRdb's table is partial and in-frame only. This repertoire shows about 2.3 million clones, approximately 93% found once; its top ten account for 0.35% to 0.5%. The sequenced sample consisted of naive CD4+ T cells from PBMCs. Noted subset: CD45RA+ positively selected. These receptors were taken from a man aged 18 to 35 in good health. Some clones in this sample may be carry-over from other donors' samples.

Here the CDR3 DNA reads TGCGCCAGCAGCTCGACTAGCGTCTTTCTCTCCTACAATGAGCAGTTCTTC. As protein: CASSSTSVFLSYNEQFF. This chain uses TRBV5-1 with TRBJ2-1; 8 nucleotides line up with TRBD2. Trimming removed 3 bases from V and 0 bases from J; junction bases left unmatched: 8. The CDR3 sequence is 17 residues long. CDR1 SGHRS and CDR2 YFSETQ come from the germline V gene.

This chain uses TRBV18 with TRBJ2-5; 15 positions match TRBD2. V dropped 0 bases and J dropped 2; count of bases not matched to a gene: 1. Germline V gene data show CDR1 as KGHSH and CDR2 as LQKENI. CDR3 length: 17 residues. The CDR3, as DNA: TGTGCCAGCTCACCACCGGGACTAGCGGGAGGTCAAGAGACCCAGTACTTC. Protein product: CASSPPGLAGGQETQYF.

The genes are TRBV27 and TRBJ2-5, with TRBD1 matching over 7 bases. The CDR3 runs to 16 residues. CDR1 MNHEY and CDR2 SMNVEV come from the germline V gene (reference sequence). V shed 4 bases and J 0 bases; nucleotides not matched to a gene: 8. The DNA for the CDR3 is TGTGCCAGCAGTTCCCTATCAACAGGGGACCAAGAGACCCAGTACTTC. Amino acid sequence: CASSSLSTGDQETQYF.

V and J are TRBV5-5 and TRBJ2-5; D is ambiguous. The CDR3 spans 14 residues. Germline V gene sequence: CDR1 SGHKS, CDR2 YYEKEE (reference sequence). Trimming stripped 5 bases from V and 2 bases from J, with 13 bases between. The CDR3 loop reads CASRPVSSQETQYF. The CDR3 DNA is TGTGCCAGCAGACCGGTCTCCAGTCAAGAGACCCAGTACTTC.

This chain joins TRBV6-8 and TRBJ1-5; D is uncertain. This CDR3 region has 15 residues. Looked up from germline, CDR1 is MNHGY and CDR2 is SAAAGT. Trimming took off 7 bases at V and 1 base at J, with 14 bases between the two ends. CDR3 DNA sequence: TGTGCCAGCACCTTTCAAAAGGACAGCAATCAGCCCCAGCATTTT. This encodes CASTFQKDSNQPQHF.

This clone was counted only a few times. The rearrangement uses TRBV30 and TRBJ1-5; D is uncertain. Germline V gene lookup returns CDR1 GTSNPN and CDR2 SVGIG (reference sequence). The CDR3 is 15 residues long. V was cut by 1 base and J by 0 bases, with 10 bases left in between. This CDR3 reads CAWSAIRNSNQPQHF. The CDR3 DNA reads TGTGCCTGGAGTGCGATTAGGAATAGCAATCAGCCCCAGCATTTT.

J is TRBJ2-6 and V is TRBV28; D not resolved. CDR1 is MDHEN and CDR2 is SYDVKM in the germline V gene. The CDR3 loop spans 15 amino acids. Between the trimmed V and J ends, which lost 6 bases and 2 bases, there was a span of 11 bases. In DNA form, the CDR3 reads TGTGCCAGCAGAGTCCCCCCTCCTGGGGCCAACGTCCTGACTTTC. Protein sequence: CASRVPPPGANVLTF.

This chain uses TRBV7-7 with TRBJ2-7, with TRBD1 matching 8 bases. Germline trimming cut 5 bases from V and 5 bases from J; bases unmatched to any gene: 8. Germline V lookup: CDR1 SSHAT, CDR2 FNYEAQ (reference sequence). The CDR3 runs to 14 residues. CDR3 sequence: CASSPADRAHEQYF. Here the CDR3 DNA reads TGTGCCAGCAGCCCCGCGGACAGGGCCCACGAGCAGTACTTC.

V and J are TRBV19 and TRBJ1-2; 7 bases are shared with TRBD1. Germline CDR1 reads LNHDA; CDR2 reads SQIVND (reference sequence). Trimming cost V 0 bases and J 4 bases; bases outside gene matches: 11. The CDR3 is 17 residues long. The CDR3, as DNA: TGTGCCAGTAGTATAGATCGAGCGACAGGGATGGTCTATGGCTACACCTTC. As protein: CASSIDRATGMVYGYTF.

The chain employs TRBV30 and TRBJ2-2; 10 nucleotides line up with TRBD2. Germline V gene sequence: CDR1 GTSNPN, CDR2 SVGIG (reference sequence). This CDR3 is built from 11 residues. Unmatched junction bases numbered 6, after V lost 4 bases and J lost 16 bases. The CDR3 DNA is TGTGCCTGGATGAAGCGGGAGGGCACGTTTTTT. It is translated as CAWMKREGTFF.

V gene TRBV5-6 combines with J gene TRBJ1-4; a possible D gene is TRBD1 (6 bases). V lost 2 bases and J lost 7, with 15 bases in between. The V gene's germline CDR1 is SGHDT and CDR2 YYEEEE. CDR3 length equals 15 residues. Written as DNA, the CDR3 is TGTGCCAGCAGCTTAGGACAGACGCTTAGTGAAAAACTGTTTTTT. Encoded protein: CASSLGQTLSEKLFF. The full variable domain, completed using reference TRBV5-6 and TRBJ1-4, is DAGVTQSPTHLIKTRGQQVTLRCSPKSGHDTVSWYQQALGQGPQFIFQYYEEEERQRGNFPDRFSGHQFPNYSSELNVNALLLGDSALYLCASSLGQTLSEKLFFGSGTQLSVL.

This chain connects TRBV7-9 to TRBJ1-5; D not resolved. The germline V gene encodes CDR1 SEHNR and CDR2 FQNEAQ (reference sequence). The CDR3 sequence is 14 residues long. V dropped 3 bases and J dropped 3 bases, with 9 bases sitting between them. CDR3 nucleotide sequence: TGTGCCAGCAGCTTCGGGCCGATCAATCAGCCCCAGCATTTT. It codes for CASSFGPINQPQHF.

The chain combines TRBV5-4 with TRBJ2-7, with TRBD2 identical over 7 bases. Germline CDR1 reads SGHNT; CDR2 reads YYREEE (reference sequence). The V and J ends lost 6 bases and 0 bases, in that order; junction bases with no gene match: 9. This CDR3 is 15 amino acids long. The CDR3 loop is CASNLGGRSSYEQYF. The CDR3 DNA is TGTGCCAGCAATCTGGGCGGGAGAAGCTCCTACGAGCAGTACTTC.

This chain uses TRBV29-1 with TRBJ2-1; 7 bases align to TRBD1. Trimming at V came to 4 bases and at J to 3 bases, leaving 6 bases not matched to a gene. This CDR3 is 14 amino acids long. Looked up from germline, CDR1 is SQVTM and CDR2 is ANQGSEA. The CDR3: CSVVDRVIYNEQFF. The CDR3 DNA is TGCAGCGTTGTAGACAGGGTGATCTACAATGAGCAGTTCTTC.

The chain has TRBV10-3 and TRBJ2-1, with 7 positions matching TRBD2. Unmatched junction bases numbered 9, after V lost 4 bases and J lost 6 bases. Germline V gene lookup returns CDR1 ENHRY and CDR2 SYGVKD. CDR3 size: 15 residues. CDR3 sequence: CAISVAGEAFNEQFF. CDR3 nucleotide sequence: TGTGCCATCAGTGTAGCGGGTGAGGCTTTCAATGAGCAGTTCTTC.

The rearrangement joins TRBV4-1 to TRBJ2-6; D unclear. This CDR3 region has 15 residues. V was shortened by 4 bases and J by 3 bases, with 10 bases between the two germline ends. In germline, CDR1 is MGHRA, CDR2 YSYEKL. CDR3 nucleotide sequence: TGCGCCAGCAGCCCTTGGGGAAGTGGGGCCAACGTCCTGACTTTC. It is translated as CASSPWGSGANVLTF.